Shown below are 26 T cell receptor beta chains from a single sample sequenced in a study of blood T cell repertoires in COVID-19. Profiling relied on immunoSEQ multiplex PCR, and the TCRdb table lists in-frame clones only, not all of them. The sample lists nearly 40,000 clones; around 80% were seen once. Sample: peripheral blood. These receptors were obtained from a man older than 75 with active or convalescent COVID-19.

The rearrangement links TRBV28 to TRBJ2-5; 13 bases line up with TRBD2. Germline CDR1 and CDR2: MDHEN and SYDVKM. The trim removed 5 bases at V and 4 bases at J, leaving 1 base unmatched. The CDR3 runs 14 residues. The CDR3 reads CASSRLAGGETQYF. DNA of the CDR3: TGTGCCAGCAGTCGACTAGCGGGAGGAGAGACCCAGTACTTC.

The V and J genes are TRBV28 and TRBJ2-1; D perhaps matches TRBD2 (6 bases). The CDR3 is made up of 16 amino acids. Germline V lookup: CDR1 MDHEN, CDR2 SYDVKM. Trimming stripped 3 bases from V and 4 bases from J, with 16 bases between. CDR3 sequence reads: CASSFGGMSGYNEQFF. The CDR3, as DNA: TGTGCCAGCAGTTTTGGCGGGATGTCTGGGTACAATGAGCAGTTCTTC.

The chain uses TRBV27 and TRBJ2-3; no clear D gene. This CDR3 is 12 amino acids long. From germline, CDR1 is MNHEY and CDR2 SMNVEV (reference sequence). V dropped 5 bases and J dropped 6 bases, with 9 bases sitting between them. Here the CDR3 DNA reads TGTGCCAGCAGTCCCCAGGCTGATACGCAGTATTTT. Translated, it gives CASSPQADTQYF.

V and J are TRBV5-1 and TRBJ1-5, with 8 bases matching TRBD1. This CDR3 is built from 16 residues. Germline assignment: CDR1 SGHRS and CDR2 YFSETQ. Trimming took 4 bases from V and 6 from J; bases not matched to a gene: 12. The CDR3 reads CASSILPTGTGQPQHF. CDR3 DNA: TGCGCCAGCAGCATACTTCCTACCGGGACAGGTCAGCCCCAGCATTTT.

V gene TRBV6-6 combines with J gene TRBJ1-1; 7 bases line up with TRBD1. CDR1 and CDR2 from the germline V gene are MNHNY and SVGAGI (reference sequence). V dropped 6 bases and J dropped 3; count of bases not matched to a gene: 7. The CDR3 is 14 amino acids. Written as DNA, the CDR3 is TGTGCCAGCAGCCCCGACAGGGTGGACACTGAAGCTTTCTTT. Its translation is CASSPDRVDTEAFF.

CDR3 region: CASSLIGSEKLFF. CDR3 bases: TGTGCCAGCAGCCTGATCGGTAGTGAAAAACTGTTTTTT. The chain joins TRBV28 to TRBJ1-4; D remains ambiguous. V gave up 6 bases and J gave up 7 bases, with 12 bases separating them. This CDR3 is built from 13 residues. Germline V gene lookup returns CDR1 MDHEN and CDR2 SYDVKM.

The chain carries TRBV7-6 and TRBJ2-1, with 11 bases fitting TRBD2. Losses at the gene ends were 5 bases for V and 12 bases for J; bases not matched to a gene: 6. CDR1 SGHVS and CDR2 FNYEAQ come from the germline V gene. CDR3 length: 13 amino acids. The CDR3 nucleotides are TGTGCCAGCAGCCCTACCCTAGCGGGGGGGCAGTTCTTC. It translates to CASSPTLAGGQFF.

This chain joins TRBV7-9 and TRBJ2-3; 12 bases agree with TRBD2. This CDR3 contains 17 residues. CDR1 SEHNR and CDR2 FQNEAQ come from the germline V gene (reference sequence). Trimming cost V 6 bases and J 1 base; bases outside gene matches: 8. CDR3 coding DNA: TGTGCCAGCAGGACTAGCGGGGGACGACGCGGCACAGATACGCAGTATTTT. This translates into CASRTSGGRRGTDTQYF.

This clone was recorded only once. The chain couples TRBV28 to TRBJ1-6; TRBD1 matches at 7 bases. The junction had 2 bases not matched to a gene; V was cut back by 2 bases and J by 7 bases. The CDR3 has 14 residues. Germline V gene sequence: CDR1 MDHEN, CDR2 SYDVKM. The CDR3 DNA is TGTGCCAGCAGTTTAGGCAGGGGGAATTCACCCCTCCACTTT. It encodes CASSLGRGNSPLHF.

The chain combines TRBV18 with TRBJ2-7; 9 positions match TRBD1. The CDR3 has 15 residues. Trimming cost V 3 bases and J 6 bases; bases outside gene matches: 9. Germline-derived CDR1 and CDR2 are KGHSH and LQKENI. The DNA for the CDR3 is TGTGCCAGCTCACCTAGGGAACAGGGGGCGAGCGAGCAGTACTTC. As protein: CASSPREQGASEQYF.

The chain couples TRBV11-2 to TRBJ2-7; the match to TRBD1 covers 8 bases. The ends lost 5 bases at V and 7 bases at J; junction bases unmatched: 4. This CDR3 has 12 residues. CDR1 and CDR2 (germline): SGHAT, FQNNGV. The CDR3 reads CASSRTGLEQYF. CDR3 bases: TGTGCCAGCAGCCGGACAGGGTTGGAGCAGTACTTC.

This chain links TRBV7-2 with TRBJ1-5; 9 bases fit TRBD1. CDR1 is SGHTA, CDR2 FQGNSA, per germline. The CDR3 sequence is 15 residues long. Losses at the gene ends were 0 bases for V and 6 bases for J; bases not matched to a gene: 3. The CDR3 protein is CASSLALTGGQPQHF. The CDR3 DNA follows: TGTGCCAGCAGCTTAGCGCTGACAGGGGGTCAGCCCCAGCATTTT.

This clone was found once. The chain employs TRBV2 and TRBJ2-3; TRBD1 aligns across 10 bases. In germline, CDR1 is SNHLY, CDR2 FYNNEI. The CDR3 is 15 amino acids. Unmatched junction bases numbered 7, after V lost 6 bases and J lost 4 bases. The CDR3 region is CASRPDRGRADTQYF. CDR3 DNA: TGTGCCAGCAGGCCCGACAGGGGGCGCGCAGATACGCAGTATTTT.

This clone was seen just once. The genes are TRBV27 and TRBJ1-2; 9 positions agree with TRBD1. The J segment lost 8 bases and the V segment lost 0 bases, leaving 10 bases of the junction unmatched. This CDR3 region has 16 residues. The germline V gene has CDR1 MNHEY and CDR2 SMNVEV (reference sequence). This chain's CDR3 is CASSLSTGGDLGGYTF. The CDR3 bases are TGTGCCAGCAGTTTATCGACAGGGGGTGATCTGGGGGGCTACACCTTC.

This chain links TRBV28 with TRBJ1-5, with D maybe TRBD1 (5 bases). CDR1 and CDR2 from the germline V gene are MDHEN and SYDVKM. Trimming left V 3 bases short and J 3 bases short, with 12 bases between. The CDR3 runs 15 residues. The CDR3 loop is CASSFWQGINQPQHF. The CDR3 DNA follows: TGTGCCAGCAGTTTCTGGCAGGGAATCAATCAGCCCCAGCATTTT. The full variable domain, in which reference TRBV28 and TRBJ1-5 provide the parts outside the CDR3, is DVKVTQSSRYLVKRTGEKVFLECVQDMDHENMFWYRQDPGLGLRLIYFSYDVKMKEKGDIPEGYSVSREKKERFSLILESASTNQTSMYLCASSFWQGINQPQHFGDGTRLSIL.

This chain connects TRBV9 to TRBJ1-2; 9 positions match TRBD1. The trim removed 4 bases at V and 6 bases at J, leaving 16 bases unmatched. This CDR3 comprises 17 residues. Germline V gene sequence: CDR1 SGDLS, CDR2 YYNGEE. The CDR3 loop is CASSPSRRDDRGNGYTF. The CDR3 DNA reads TGTGCCAGCAGCCCCTCCCGCCGGGATGACAGGGGGAATGGCTACACCTTC.

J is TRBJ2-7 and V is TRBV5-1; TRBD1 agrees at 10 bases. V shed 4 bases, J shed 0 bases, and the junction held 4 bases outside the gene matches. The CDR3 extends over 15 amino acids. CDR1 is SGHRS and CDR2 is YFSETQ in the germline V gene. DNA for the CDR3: TGCGCCAGCAGCGGGACAGGGGTAAGCTCCTACGAGCAGTACTTC. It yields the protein CASSGTGVSSYEQYF.

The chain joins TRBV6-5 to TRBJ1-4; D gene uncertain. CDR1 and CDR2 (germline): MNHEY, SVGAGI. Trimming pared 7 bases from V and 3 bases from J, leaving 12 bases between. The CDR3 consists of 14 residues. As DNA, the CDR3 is TGTGCCAGCACCCCGCGGTGGGCTAATGAAAAACTGTTTTTT. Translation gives CASTPRWANEKLFF.

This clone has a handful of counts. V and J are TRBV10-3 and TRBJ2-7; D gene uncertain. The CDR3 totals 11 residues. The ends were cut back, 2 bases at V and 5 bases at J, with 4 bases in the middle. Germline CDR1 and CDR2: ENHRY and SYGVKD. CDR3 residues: CAISEVNEQYF. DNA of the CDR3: TGTGCCATCAGTGAGGTAAACGAGCAGTACTTC.

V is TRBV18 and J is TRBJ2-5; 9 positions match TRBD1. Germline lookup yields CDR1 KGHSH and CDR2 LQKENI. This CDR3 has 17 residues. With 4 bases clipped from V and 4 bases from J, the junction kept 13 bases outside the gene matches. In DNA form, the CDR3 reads TGTGCCAGCTCACTCAACACCTTACAGGGGGCGGCAGAGACCCAGTACTTC. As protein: CASSLNTLQGAAETQYF.

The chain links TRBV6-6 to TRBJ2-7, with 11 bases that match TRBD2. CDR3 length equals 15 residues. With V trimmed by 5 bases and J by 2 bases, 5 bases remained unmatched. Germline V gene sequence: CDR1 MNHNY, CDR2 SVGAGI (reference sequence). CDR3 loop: CASSDSGRAPYEQYF. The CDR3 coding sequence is TGTGCCAGCAGTGATAGCGGGAGGGCCCCCTACGAGCAGTACTTC.

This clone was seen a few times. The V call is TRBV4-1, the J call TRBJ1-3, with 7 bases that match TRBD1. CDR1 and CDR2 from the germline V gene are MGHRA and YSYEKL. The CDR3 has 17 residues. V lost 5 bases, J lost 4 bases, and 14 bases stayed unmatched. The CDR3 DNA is TGCGCCAGCAGCTCTCGACAGGGAGAAGTCTCGGGAAACACCATATATTTT. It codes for CASSSRQGEVSGNTIYF.

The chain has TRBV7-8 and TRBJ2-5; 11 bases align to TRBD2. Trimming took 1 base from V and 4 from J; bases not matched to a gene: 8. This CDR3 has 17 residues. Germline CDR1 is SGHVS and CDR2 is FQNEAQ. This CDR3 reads CASSLDLAGGQGETQYF. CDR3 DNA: TGTGCCAGCAGCTTAGACCTAGCGGGGGGCCAGGGAGAGACCCAGTACTTC.

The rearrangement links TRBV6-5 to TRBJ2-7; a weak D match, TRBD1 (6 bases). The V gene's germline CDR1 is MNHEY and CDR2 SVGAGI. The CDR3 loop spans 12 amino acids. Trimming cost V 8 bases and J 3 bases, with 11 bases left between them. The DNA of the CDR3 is TGTGCCAGCGGCCGGGACAACTACGAGCAGTACTTC. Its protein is CASGRDNYEQYF.

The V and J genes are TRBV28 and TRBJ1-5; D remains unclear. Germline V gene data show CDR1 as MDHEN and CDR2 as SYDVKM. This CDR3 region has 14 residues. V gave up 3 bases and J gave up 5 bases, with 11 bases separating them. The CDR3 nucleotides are TGTGCCAGCAGTTTCGAGAGGGTCCATCAGCCCCAGCATTTT. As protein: CASSFERVHQPQHF. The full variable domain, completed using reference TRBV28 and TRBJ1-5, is DVKVTQSSRYLVKRTGEKVFLECVQDMDHENMFWYRQDPGLGLRLIYFSYDVKMKEKGDIPEGYSVSREKKERFSLILESASTNQTSMYLCASSFERVHQPQHFGDGTRLSIL.

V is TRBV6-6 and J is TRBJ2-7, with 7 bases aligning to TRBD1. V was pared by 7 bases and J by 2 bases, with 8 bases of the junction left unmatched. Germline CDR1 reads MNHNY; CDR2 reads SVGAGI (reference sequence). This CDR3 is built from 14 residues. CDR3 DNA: TGTGCCAGCATCCGGACAGGAGACACCTACGAGCAGTACTTC. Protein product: CASIRTGDTYEQYF.